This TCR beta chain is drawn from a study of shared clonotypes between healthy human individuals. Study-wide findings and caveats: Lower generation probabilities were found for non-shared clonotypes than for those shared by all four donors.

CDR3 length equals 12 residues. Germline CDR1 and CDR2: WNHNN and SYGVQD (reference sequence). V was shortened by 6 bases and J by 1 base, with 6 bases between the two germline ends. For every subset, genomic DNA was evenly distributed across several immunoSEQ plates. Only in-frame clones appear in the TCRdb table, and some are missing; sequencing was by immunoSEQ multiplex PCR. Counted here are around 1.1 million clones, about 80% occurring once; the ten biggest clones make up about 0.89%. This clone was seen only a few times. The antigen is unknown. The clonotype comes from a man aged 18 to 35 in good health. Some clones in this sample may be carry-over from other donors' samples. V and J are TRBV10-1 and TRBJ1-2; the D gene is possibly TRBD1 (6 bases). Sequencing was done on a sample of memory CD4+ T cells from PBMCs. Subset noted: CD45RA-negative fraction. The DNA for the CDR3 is TGCGCCAGCAGGACAGGTAACTATGGCTACACCTTC. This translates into CASRTGNYGYTF.